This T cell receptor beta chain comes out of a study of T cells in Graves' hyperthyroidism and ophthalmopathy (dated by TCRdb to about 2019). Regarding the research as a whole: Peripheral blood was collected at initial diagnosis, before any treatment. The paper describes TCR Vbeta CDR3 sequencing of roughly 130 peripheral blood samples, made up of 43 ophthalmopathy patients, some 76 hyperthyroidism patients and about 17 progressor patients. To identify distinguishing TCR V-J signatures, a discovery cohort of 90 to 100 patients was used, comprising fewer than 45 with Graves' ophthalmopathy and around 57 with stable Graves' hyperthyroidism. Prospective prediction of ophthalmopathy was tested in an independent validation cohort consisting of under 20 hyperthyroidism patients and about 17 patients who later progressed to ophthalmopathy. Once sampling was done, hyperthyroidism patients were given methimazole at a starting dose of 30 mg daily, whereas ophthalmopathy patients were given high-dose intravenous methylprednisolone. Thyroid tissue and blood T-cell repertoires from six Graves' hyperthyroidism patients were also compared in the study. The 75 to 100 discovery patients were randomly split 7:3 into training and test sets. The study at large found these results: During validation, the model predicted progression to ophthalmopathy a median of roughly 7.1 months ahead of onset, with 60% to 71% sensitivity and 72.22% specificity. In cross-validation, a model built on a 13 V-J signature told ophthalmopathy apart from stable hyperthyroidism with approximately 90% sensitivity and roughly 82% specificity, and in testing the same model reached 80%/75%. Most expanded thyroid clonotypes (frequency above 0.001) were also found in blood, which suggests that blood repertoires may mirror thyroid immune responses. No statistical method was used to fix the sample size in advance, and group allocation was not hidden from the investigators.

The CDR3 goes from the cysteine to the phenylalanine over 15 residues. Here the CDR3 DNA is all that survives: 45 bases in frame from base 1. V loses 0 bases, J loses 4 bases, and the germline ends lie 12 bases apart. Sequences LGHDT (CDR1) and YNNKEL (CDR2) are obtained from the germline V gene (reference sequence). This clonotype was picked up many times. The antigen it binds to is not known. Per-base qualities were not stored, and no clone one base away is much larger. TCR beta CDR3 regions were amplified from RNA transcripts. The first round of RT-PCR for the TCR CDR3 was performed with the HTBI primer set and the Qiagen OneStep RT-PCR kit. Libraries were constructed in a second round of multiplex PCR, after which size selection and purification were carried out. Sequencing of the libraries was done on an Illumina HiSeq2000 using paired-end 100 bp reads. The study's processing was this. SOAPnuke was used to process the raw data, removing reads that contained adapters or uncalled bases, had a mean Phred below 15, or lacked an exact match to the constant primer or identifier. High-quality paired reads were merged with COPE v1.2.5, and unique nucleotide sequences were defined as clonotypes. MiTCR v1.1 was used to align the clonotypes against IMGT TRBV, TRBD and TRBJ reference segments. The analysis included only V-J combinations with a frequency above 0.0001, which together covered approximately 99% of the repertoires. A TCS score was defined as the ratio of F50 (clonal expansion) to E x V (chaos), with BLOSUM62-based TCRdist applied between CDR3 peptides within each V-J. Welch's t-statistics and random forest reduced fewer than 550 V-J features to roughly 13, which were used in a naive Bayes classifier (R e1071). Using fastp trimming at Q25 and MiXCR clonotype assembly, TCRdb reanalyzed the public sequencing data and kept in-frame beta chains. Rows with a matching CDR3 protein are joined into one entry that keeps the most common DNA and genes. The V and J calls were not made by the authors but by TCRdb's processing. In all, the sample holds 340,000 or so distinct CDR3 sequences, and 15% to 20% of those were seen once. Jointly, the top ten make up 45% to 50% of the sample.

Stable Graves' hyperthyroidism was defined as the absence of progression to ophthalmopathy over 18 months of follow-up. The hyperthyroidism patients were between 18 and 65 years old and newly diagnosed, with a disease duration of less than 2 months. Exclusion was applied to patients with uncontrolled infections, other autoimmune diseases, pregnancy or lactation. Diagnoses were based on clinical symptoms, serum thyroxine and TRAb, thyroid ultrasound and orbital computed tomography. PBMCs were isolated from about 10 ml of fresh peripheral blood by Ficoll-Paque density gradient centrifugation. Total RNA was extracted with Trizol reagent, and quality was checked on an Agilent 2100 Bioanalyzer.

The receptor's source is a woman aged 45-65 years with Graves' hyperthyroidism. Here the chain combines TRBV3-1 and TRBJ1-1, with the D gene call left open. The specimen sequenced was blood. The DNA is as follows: TGTGCCAGCAGCCAAGACCCCTGGCGTGGCACTGAAGCTTTCTTT. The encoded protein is CASSQDPWRGTEAFF.